The 20 T cell receptor beta chains in this list originate from one sample, sequenced in a study of OX40 agonist ivuxolimab in advanced cancers. The protocol was immunoSEQ multiplex PCR, while the TCRdb copy is restricted to in-frame clones and leaves out a portion. The table has 80,000 to 100,000 clones, approximately 94% seen once. The sample consisted of CD4+ or CD8+ T cells sorted from blood, taken in a trial of the OX40 agonist ivuxolimab. The receptors come from an adult with an advanced solid tumor such as melanoma, head and neck, liver or kidney cancer.

The chain employs TRBV10-1 and TRBJ2-7; the D is unclear. This CDR3 contains 15 residues. CDR1 WNHNN and CDR2 SYGVQD come from the germline V gene (reference sequence). Trimming removed 6 bases from V and 3 bases from J, with 18 bases in between. The CDR3 DNA reads as TGCGCCAGCAGCGAGGCCCCGGCAGGCTACTACGAGCAGTACTTC. Translation: CASSEAPAGYYEQYF.

The chain combines TRBV6-5 with TRBJ2-3; tentative D call: TRBD2 (6 bases). V lost 6 bases, J lost 2 bases, and 12 bases lay in between. This CDR3 contains 14 residues. Germline V gene sequence: CDR1 MNHEY, CDR2 SVGAGI. DNA of the CDR3: TGTGCCAGCAGGCTAGGACTATACACAGATACGCAGTATTTT. It translates to CASRLGLYTDTQYF.

The chain is built from TRBV7-2 and TRBJ1-5, with a tentative D call TRBD1 (5 bases). This CDR3 is built from 14 residues. Germline V gene data show CDR1 as SGHTA and CDR2 as FQGNSA. The V gene lost 3 bases and the J gene lost 5 bases, with 11 bases spanning the gap. The CDR3 spells CASSLGPGDQPQHF. Here the CDR3 DNA reads TGTGCCAGCAGCTTGGGCCCGGGGGATCAGCCCCAGCATTTT.

The rearrangement uses TRBV6-5 and TRBJ2-2; D may correspond to TRBD1 or TRBD2 (5 bases each). Germline V CDR1 and CDR2: MNHEY, SVGAGI. CDR3 length: 15 residues. Trimming left V 2 bases short and J 4 bases short, with 11 bases between. The CDR3 sequence: CASSYGGGATGELFF. The CDR3 DNA is TGTGCCAGCAGTTACGGGGGTGGGGCCACCGGGGAGCTGTTTTTT.

The chain combines TRBV27 with TRBJ1-1, with D perhaps matching TRBD1 (5 bases). The V end was cut by 8 bases, the J end by 5 bases, with 15 bases between. Germline values: CDR1 MNHEY, CDR2 SMNVEV (reference sequence). The CDR3 extends over 13 amino acids. CDR3 residues: CASGYQGWTEAFF. The CDR3 bases are TGTGCCAGCGGCTATCAGGGATGGACTGAAGCTTTCTTT.

As for this clone: Other nucleotide sequences in the sample specify the same CDR3. The chain uses TRBV6-5 and TRBJ1-1; D unclear. Germline values: CDR1 MNHEY, CDR2 SVGAGI. The CDR3 is made up of 13 amino acids. V was pared by 2 bases and J by 3 bases, with 7 bases between. CDR3 residues: CASSYGRYTEAFF. The DNA for the CDR3 is TGTGCCAGCAGTTACGGCCGGTACACTGAAGCTTTCTTT.

The chain combines TRBV6-1 with TRBJ1-4; D not resolved. Trimming stripped 1 base from V and 2 bases from J, with 5 bases between. Looked up from germline, CDR1 is MNHNS and CDR2 is SASEGT. CDR3 size: 14 residues. The CDR3 DNA reads TGTGCCAGCAGTGAAGGGGAGACTAATGAAAAACTGTTTTTT. Translating it yields CASSEGETNEKLFF.

V gene TRBV5-5 combines with J gene TRBJ2-2; D might be TRBD1 or TRBD2, each matching 6 bases. CDR1 SGHKS and CDR2 YYEKEE come from the germline V gene (reference sequence). This CDR3 is built from 16 residues. Between the trimmed V and J ends, which lost 0 bases and 2 bases, there was a span of 11 bases. This chain's CDR3 is CASSLAGDTNTGELFF. In DNA, the CDR3 is TGTGCCAGCAGCTTGGCGGGGGACACCAACACCGGGGAGCTGTTTTTT.

Written as DNA, the CDR3 is TGCGCCAGCAGCTTAGGGAGCAATCAGCCCCAGCATTTT. Its translation is CASSLGSNQPQHF. This chain joins TRBV5-1 and TRBJ1-5; D is unclear. Trimming took off 2 bases at V and 1 base at J, with 4 bases between the two ends. The germline V gene has CDR1 SGHRS and CDR2 YFSETQ. The CDR3 spans 13 residues.

This chain connects TRBV7-6 to TRBJ1-1; 9 bases match TRBD1. This CDR3 is 14 amino acids long. Trimming removed 5 bases from V and 5 bases from J; junction bases left unmatched: 6. Per germline, CDR1 SGHVS and CDR2 FNYEAQ. CDR3 in DNA: TGTGCCAGCAGCCCACAGGGGGCGAAGACTGAAGCTTTCTTT. Its translation is CASSPQGAKTEAFF.

The chain is built from TRBV6-1 and TRBJ1-1; 7 nucleotides agree with TRBD1. With 2 bases clipped from V and 0 bases from J, the junction kept 12 bases outside the gene matches. Germline CDR1 and CDR2: MNHNS and SASEGT. CDR3 length: 18 residues. The DNA for the CDR3 is TGTGCCAGCAGTGAACACGTTTGGACAGGTGATATGAACACTGAAGCTTTCTTT. It encodes CASSEHVWTGDMNTEAFF.

V is TRBV6-5 and J is TRBJ2-6; no clear D gene. V lost 7 bases, J lost 0 bases, and 7 bases lay in between. This CDR3 contains 14 residues. Germline CDR1 reads MNHEY; CDR2 reads SVGAGI. The CDR3 coding sequence is TGTGCCAGCACACAGTTCTCTGGGGCCAACGTCCTGACTTTC. It codes for CASTQFSGANVLTF.

The genes are TRBV10-2 and TRBJ2-2, with 7 nucleotides matching TRBD1. The germline V gene has CDR1 WSHSY and CDR2 SAAADI. J lost 0 bases, V lost 8 bases, and 3 bases had no gene match. The CDR3 sequence is 14 residues long. CDR3 sequence: CASSGQTNTGELFF. The CDR3 DNA reads TGCGCCAGCTCGGGACAGACGAACACCGGGGAGCTGTTTTTT.

The J gene is TRBJ2-7, the V gene TRBV6-1, with D perhaps TRBD2 (6 bases). Germline CDR1 MNHNS, CDR2 SASEGT. The CDR3 loop spans 14 amino acids. V shed 1 base and J shed 0 bases, with 7 bases lying between them. The DNA of the CDR3 is TGTGCCAGCAGTGAAGGCGGGAACTCCTACGAGCAGTACTTC. This encodes CASSEGGNSYEQYF.

CDR3 amino acids: CASSETGGAVYEQYF. In DNA form, the CDR3 reads TGTGCCAGCAGTGAAACCGGGGGGGCGGTCTACGAGCAGTACTTC. The V gene is TRBV27, the J gene TRBJ2-7; TRBD2 matches 8 bases. V shed 5 bases and J 3 bases; nucleotides not matched to a gene: 9. The length of the CDR3 is 15 residues. CDR1 and CDR2 (germline): MNHEY, SMNVEV (reference sequence).

This sequence joins TRBV9 and TRBJ2-5; D may be TRBD2 (6 bases). Trimming took off 0 bases at V and 1 base at J, with 16 bases between the two ends. Germline-derived CDR1 and CDR2 are SGDLS and YYNGEE. This CDR3 comprises 17 residues. In DNA form, the CDR3 reads TGTGCCAGCAGCGTAGGACTGGGGCGGGGCCTCCAAGAGACCCAGTACTTC. Its translation is CASSVGLGRGLQETQYF.

This clone was seen a few times. V and J are TRBV4-1 and TRBJ1-2; weak D call: TRBD1 (5 bases). This CDR3 contains 15 residues. Trimming shortened V by 4 bases and J by 6 bases, and 18 bases separated the two germline ends. CDR1 is MGHRA, CDR2 YSYEKL, per germline. The CDR3 reads CASSPVEGREDGYTF. Here the CDR3 DNA reads TGCGCCAGCAGCCCCGTAGAGGGACGGGAGGATGGCTACACCTTC.

This clone was seen once. The sample has other DNA sequences that encode this CDR3 too. The genes are TRBV15 and TRBJ2-3; D call uncertain. CDR1 LNHNV and CDR2 YYDKDF come from the germline V gene (reference sequence). This CDR3 is 11 amino acids long. The ends were cut back, 6 bases at V and 3 bases at J, with 4 bases in the middle. This chain's CDR3 is CATSSTDTQYF. As DNA, the CDR3 is TGTGCCACCAGTTCGACAGATACGCAGTATTTT.

The chain joins TRBV6-5 to TRBJ1-2; 9 bases align to TRBD1. Per germline, CDR1 MNHEY and CDR2 SVGAGI. The trim removed 5 bases at V and 4 bases at J, leaving 8 bases unmatched. This CDR3 is built from 15 residues. CDR3 DNA: TGTGCCAGCAGTCCCGGGACAGGGTCATCCTATGGCTACACCTTC. Encoded protein: CASSPGTGSSYGYTF.

V gene TRBV6-5 combines with J gene TRBJ2-7, with D possibly matching TRBD1 (6 bases). This CDR3 contains 14 residues. The V gene lost 4 bases and the J gene lost 0 bases, with 10 bases spanning the gap. CDR1 MNHEY and CDR2 SVGAGI come from the germline V gene. DNA of the CDR3: TGTGCCAGCAGTTCCCGGGACACCTCCTACGAGCAGTACTTC. This translates into CASSSRDTSYEQYF.